The T cell receptor (beta chain) described here comes from a study of early T cells in non-severe SARS-CoV-2 infection. TCRdb called the 5' RACE reads again in MiXCR, with one record for every CDR3 protein. The sample carries 100,000 or so distinct CDR3 sequences, about 12% recorded once. Only a few counts were recorded for this clonotype. This receptor was taken from an adult who was a healthcare worker with PCR-confirmed SARS-CoV-2 infection or an uninfected control (not recorded which). Sequenced: whole blood.

CDR3 residues: CASSLERGSPLHF. For the CDR3, the DNA is TGCGCCAGCAGCTTGGAACGTGGCTCACCCCTCCACTTT. The chain is built from TRBV5-1 and TRBJ1-6, with D unclear. Germline V lookup: CDR1 SGHRS, CDR2 YFSETQ. The CDR3 contains 13 residues. Trimming left V 0 bases short and J 10 bases short, with 8 bases between.